Listed here are 17 T cell receptor beta chains from one sample, sequenced in a study of T-cell memory formation after mild COVID-19. MiXCR, run by TCRdb on the 5' RACE reads, gives a single entry per CDR3 protein. The table has tens of thousands of distinct CDR3 sequences, over 15% seen once; the top ten hold around 31%. Sequencing input: PBMCs or a T cell subset sorted from them (not recorded which). Receptors originate from an adult woman who had mild COVID-19 (a few samples of this study predate the infection). Cell type and time point are not known.

The V and J genes are TRBV13 and TRBJ2-4, with a tentative D call TRBD1 (5 bases). CDR1 and CDR2 (germline): PRHDT, FYEKMQ (reference sequence). Trimming took 0 bases from V and 7 from J, leaving 13 bases between them. This CDR3 has 15 amino acids. This CDR3 reads CASSLGRAGLNIQYF. The CDR3 nucleotides read TGTGCCAGCAGCTTAGGCCGGGCAGGGCTCAACATTCAGTACTTC.

The chain couples TRBV30 to TRBJ2-1, with 13 bases aligning to TRBD2. CDR1 is GTSNPN and CDR2 is SVGIG in the germline V gene (reference sequence). The CDR3 is 14 amino acids. V lost 3 bases, J lost 9 bases, and 5 bases stayed unmatched. The CDR3 region has the DNA TGTGCCTGGAGCGACGGGACTAGCGGGACTGAGCAGTTCTTC. Protein sequence: CAWSDGTSGTEQFF.

V and J are TRBV20-1 and TRBJ2-7, with D maybe TRBD2 (7 bases). This CDR3 is 15 amino acids long. V was cut by 4 bases and J by 3 bases, with 19 bases left in between. Germline lookup yields CDR1 DFQATT and CDR2 SNEGSKA (reference sequence). The CDR3 reads CSATRAGAIYYEQYF. The CDR3 DNA reads as TGCAGTGCTACTCGTGCGGGGGCGATCTACTACGAGCAGTACTTC.

This clonotype has only a few counts. The chain carries TRBV25-1 and TRBJ2-1; D gene ambiguous. The ends were cut back, 9 bases at V and 0 bases at J, with 18 bases in the middle. The germline V gene encodes CDR1 MGHDK and CDR2 SYGVNS. CDR3 length: 16 residues. CDR3 sequence reads: CASLSEWGSSYNEQFF. Written as DNA, the CDR3 is TGTGCCAGTCTTAGTGAGTGGGGTAGCTCCTACAATGAGCAGTTCTTC.

This clonotype was found a few times. This rearrangement joins TRBV3-1 to TRBJ2-3; D unclear. The CDR3 covers 16 residues. Germline CDR1 is LGHDT and CDR2 is YNNKEL (reference sequence). V was shortened by 3 bases and J by 5 bases, with 18 bases between the two germline ends. The CDR3 DNA sequence: TGTGCCAGCAGCCACCTCGATACGGCGGTGGGAGATACGCAGTATTTT. As protein: CASSHLDTAVGDTQYF.

This clonotype appeared many times. The V call is TRBV6-6, the J call TRBJ2-3; a weak D match, TRBD2 (6 bases). The ends were cut back, 5 bases at V and 4 bases at J, with 10 bases in the middle. Looked up from germline, CDR1 is MNHNY and CDR2 is SVGAGI (reference sequence). The CDR3 totals 13 residues. The CDR3 loop is CASSHRESDTQYF. The CDR3 DNA is TGTGCCAGCAGTCACCGGGAGTCAGATACGCAGTATTTT.

This clonotype was seen many times. The CDR3 here is CASSLVYGTSSPNEQFF. The DNA of the CDR3 is TGTGCCAGCAGCTTAGTTTATGGGACTAGCTCCCCCAATGAGCAGTTCTTC. V gene TRBV7-9 combines with J gene TRBJ2-1, with TRBD2 identical over 9 bases. CDR3 length: 17 residues. The V gene's germline CDR1 is SEHNR and CDR2 FQNEAQ (reference sequence). The V segment lost 1 base and the J segment 6 bases; nucleotides outside the gene matches: 10.

This chain connects TRBV7-9 to TRBJ2-1; D is undetermined. The germline V and J ends were trimmed by 6 bases and 6 bases, with 6 bases remaining between them. This CDR3 comprises 11 residues. The V gene's germline CDR1 is SEHNR and CDR2 FQNEAQ (reference sequence). This chain's CDR3 is CASSNTNEQFF. DNA for the CDR3: TGTGCCAGCAGTAACACCAATGAGCAGTTCTTC. Based on the CDR3 plus reference TRBV7-9 and TRBJ2-1, the full variable domain is DTGVSQNPRHKITKRGQNVTFRCDPISEHNRLYWYRQTLGQGPEFLTYFQNEAQLEKSRLLSDRFSAERPKGSFSTLEIQRTEQGDSAMYLCASSNTNEQFFGPGTRLTVL.

This clonotype has ten or more counts. V is TRBV5-1 and J is TRBJ2-7, with 7 bases aligning to TRBD2. Germline CDR1 and CDR2: SGHRS and YFSETQ. V dropped 5 bases and J dropped 2; count of bases not matched to a gene: 10. The CDR3 consists of 15 residues. The CDR3 DNA follows: TGCGCCAGCAGATCTCTAGCGGAGGCCACCTACGAGCAGTACTTC. It encodes CASRSLAEATYEQYF.

J is TRBJ2-1 and V is TRBV12-3 or TRBV12-4; D is uncertain. Trimming removed 8 bases at V and 3 bases at J, with 5 bases between. The CDR3 runs to 11 residues. The CDR3 sequence is CASFDYNEQFF. In nucleotides, the CDR3 is TGTGCCAGCTTCGACTACAATGAGCAGTTCTTC.

This chain joins TRBV7-9 and TRBJ2-3; D unclear. Trimming cost V 6 bases and J 9 bases, with 13 bases left between them. Germline CDR1 SEHNR, CDR2 FQNEAQ (reference sequence). This CDR3 contains 12 residues. CDR3 residues: CASRPGRETQYF. CDR3 DNA: TGTGCCAGCAGACCAGGAAGAGAGACGCAGTATTTT.

CDR3 protein: CASSFTAYEQYF. In DNA form, the CDR3 reads TGTGCCAGCAGTTTCACAGCCTACGAGCAGTACTTC. The chain joins TRBV28 to TRBJ2-7, with no clear D. With 3 bases removed from V and 2 bases from J, the gap between germline ends came to 5 bases. The CDR3 has 12 amino acids. The germline V gene encodes CDR1 MDHEN and CDR2 SYDVKM.

This clonotype was detected only a few times. The rearrangement links TRBV5-1 to TRBJ2-1; 9 positions agree with TRBD1. The CDR3 spans 15 residues. In germline, CDR1 is SGHRS, CDR2 YFSETQ. J was trimmed by 3 bases and V by 4 bases; bases with no gene match: 5. The CDR3 spells CASSQGQGIYNEQFF. The CDR3 DNA reads TGCGCCAGCAGCCAGGGACAGGGAATCTACAATGAGCAGTTCTTC.

The chain is built from TRBV25-1 and TRBJ2-1; D not resolved. The V gene's germline CDR1 is MGHDK and CDR2 SYGVNS. This CDR3 spans 14 amino acids. V was cut by 1 base and J by 5 bases, with 9 bases left in between. CDR3 sequence reads: CASSEWASNNEQFF. In DNA, the CDR3 is TGTGCCAGCAGTGAATGGGCCAGCAACAATGAGCAGTTCTTC.

The chain links TRBV27 to TRBJ1-1, with 7 positions matching TRBD1. There are 14 residues in the CDR3. Trimming cost V 6 bases and J 0 bases; bases outside gene matches: 4. Germline V lookup: CDR1 MNHEY, CDR2 SMNVEV (reference sequence). CDR3 sequence: CASRLGQLNTEAFF. The DNA of the CDR3 is TGTGCCAGCAGACTGGGACAGCTGAACACTGAAGCTTTCTTT.

V gene TRBV7-3 combines with J gene TRBJ2-6; 8 bases match TRBD1. This CDR3 comprises 16 residues. With 5 bases clipped from V and 3 bases from J, the junction kept 6 bases outside the gene matches. Per the germline V gene, CDR1 is SGHTA and CDR2 is FQGTGA. CDR3 sequence reads: CASSADRGGGANVLTF. The CDR3 region has the DNA TGTGCCAGCAGCGCCGACAGGGGAGGTGGGGCCAACGTCCTGACTTTC. Supplemented by reference TRBV7-3 and TRBJ2-6, the full variable domain reads GAGVSQTPSNKVTEKGKYVELRCDPISGHTALYWYRQSLGQGPEFLIYFQGTGAADDSGLPNDRFFAVRPEGSVSTLKIQRTERGDSAVYLCASSADRGGGANVLTFGAGSRLTVL.

The rearrangement uses TRBV6-5 and TRBJ2-5; perhaps TRBD1 as D (6 bases). This CDR3 spans 17 amino acids. CDR1 MNHEY and CDR2 SVGAGI come from the germline V gene. The V and J ends lost 5 bases and 5 bases respectively, with 24 bases between them. DNA for the CDR3: TGTGCCAGCAGTCCCCTAACCGGGACACCGTCGGGGGAGACCCAGTACTTC. This codes for CASSPLTGTPSGETQYF.